This T cell receptor beta chain was obtained from a study of CXCR3-negative and CXCR3-positive naive CD8 T cells (dated by TCRdb to about 2019). Broadly, across the study: About 135 million TRB reads were obtained in total, roughly 1.5 +/- 0.3 million reads per library. Diversity and physicochemical repertoire analyses were performed on around 10 donors pooled from two independent experiments. The TRBV-TRBJ cluster analysis covered naive subsets from 5 or 6 donors and memory cells from 3 donors.

Sequencing was carried out with a NextSeq 550. The Human TCR Profiling Kit (MiLaboratory) was used to prepare UMI-labeled 5' RACE TRB cDNA libraries. cDNA synthesis used the entire amount of extracted RNA, and PCR amplification then used the entire amount of cDNA produced. Libraries were prepared in parallel with an identical number of PCR cycles. The study's own analysis went as follows. With a requirement of at least two reads per UMI, MIGEC and MiXCR extracted about 48,000 +/- 9,800 unique UMI-labeled TRB cDNA molecules per library. On average, about 40,000 +/- 10,000 functional in-frame TRB CDR3 nucleotide clonotypes lacking stop codons were found per library. After downsampling to 5000 UMI-labeled TRB molecules per sample, diversity metrics such as normalized Shannon-Wiener and Chao1 were calculated in VDJtools. For the central five CDR3 residues, VDJtools calculated physicochemical properties weighted by clonotype size, namely interaction energy, strength, volume and Kidera factor 4. One entry per CDR3 protein sequence results from the TCRdb reprocessing of the reads, with DNA left out. The V and J calls and clone size come from TCRdb's table, not from the authors' own analysis. This sample's table has entries for nearly 45,000 distinct CDR3 sequences. Over 12% of the sample comes from the top ten.

About this clonotype: Its antigen has not been determined.

General findings and caveats noted by the study authors: CXCR3 expression partially decreased after cryopreservation, so most assays used freshly isolated PBMCs. Repertoire diversity was comparably high in both naive subsets but much lower in memory CD8+ T cells. Naive CXCR3-negative and CXCR3-positive cells from the same donor showed similar TRBV-TRBJ usage, whereas memory cells showed distinct patterns. Because surface CD5, which is linked to self-reactivity in mice, was comparable between the naive subsets, TCR interaction strength was also inferred from TRB CDR3 physicochemical properties.

The CDR3 sequence holds 14 residues, the cysteine and phenylalanine included. DNA for this receptor is not on file. Each CD8+ T cell subset was flow-sorted in triplicate, and 250,000 to 300,000 cells per subset were placed directly into RLT lysis buffer. Peripheral blood mononuclear cells were isolated from buffy coats using standard density gradient centrifugation. An RNeasy Mini Kit was used to extract total RNA from the sorted cells. This sequence was found in a human donor in good health. Some clones in this sample may be carry-over from other donors' samples. The sequence joins TRBV12-3 or TRBV12-4 to TRBJ1-3. Sequenced: memory CD8+ T cells from blood. What the cell subset or site label conveys for this sample: conventional CD8+ memory T cells (TMEM), sorted as controls. The CDR3 region has the sequence CASSAGPSGNTIYF.